This TCR beta chain was sequenced during a study of shared clonotypes between healthy human individuals (TCRdb year 2020). As for the study more broadly: A few men and two women, aged 18 to 49 years, made up the cohort. To estimate repertoire size and how much clonotype sharing occurs between individuals, the study deeply sequenced the blood TCR repertoires of 4 to 6 healthy adults. To increase sequencing depth and limit assay-specific biases, different laboratories used diverse techniques to prepare libraries and sequence TCR repertoires. Between about 0.85 and 9.5 billion PBMCs per donor were obtained by leukapheresis. Study-level results and caveats: Because the study included only a small number of donors, the genetic and exposure-history diversity represented was limited. Pairwise subsampling indicated that sequencing depth was expected to affect the degree of clonotype sharing among donors. Only blood was sampled, and tissue TCR repertoires likely differ from those in blood.

TCR CDR3 regions were amplified from genomic DNA by multiplex PCR using the deep immunoSEQ assay. Extracted genomic DNA from each cell subset was spread evenly across all wells of several immunoSEQ 96-well plates, with each plate serving as a replicate. Each replicate PCR for unsorted PBMC received roughly 300 ng genomic DNA, equal to approximately 30,000 T cell genomes. Genomic DNA from unsorted PBMC was sequenced over ten immunoSEQ deep assay plates. Purified libraries were measured with a Qubit 3.0 fluorometer, size-checked on a Bioanalyzer 2100, and measured again with the KAPA Library Quantification kit. Each immunoSEQ 96-well plate was sequenced on its own single-read 150-cycle Illumina NextSeq 550 flow cell. The paper's data handling went like this. Because the immunoSEQ output included only junctional sequences and no quality scores, the filtering could not be the same as the filtering used for full-length reads. To assign V/J genes and CDR3, sequences were annotated using PyIR, a Python wrapper for IgBLAST v1.9, with IMGT germline references. Reads with weak V/J assignments (E-value above 1e-6), missing CDR3, stop codons, out-of-frame junctions, or ambiguous translated residues were removed. V3J clonotypes were defined by identical inferred V gene, J gene, and CDR3 amino acid sequence. To compute the percentage overlap between repertoires, the number of shared unique clonotypes was divided by the size of the smaller repertoire. Richness of each repertoire was evaluated using RTK rarefaction, the Chao1 estimator, and Recon v2.1 estimates of unobserved clonotypes. TCRdb's version of the immuneACCESS table is confined to in-frame rearrangements and falls short of the full clone set. An unresolved V gene accounts for under half of the shortfall where checked; the remainder is of unknown origin. That table is the source of V, J and clone size, and D and trimming were worked out from the DNA. This sample comprises 450,000 to 650,000 clones, around 77% of them detected only once. Jointly, the top ten make up about 12% of the sample.

CDR1 is given as MDHEN and CDR2 as SYDVKM, both from the germline V gene. Reading from cysteine to phenylalanine, the CDR3 counts 16 amino acids. Of the read, only the CDR3 DNA is kept; its 48 bases are in frame from base 1. V is cut by 6 bases and J by 2 bases, and the space between the germline ends is 17 bases. A word on this clone: There is no known antigen for this receptor. Within one base of it there is no much larger clone, and no base qualities were kept.

The donors were healthy, HIV-negative adults with no recently reported acute infections or vaccinations. Every donor was a Caucasian adult living in Nashville, Tennessee, USA. For unsorted samples, some 90 million PBMCs were counted, and genomic DNA was extracted using the QIAamp DNA Blood Mini kit. Blood was obtained by leukapheresis, after which PBMCs were separated by Ficoll-Histopaque density gradient centrifugation and cryopreserved in liquid nitrogen vapor phase. The sequence derives from a woman in her 40s in good health. Some clones in this sample may be carry-over from other donors' samples. This sequence uses TRBV28 and TRBJ1-5; TRBD1 is possibly the D segment (5 matching bases). The sequenced sample consisted of PBMCs. The CDR3 has the sequence CASSSGGFRGNQPQHF. The nucleotide sequence reads as follows: TGTGCCAGCAGCTCAGGTGGATTCAGGGGCAATCAGCCCCAGCATTTT.